This T cell receptor beta chain derives from a study of TET2 disruption in CD19-targeted CAR T cells. This CDR3 comprises 19 residues. Germline V CDR1 and CDR2: SGDLS, YYNGEE. V lost 4 bases to trimming and J lost 0 bases; unmatched junction nucleotides: 11. Profiled with immunoSEQ multiplex PCR; TCRdb holds only in-frame clones, not every one. This table lists around 30,000 clones. Treatment in this sample: autologous CTL019 cells: CD19 CAR with 4-1BB and CD3 zeta domains. As for this clone: The antigen remains unidentified. The read ends 3 residues shy of where the CDR3 ends; the end is completed using the germline J gene.

The material sequenced was CD8- CAR+ T cells sorted from cultured blood T cells, taken for CD19 CAR T cell therapy. Subset: CD8-negative CAR-positive T cells from the infusion product. The V and J genes are TRBV9 and TRBJ2-3; the match to TRBD2 covers 13 bases. This clonotype was obtained from a man between 65 and 85 years old with chronic lymphocytic leukemia. The sequenced part of the CDR3 DNA is TGTGCCAGCAGCATTGGGACTAGCGGGACGGACTCTAGCACAGATACG. Translated: CASSIGTSGTDSSTDT. The entire CDR3 protein reads CASSIGTSGTDSSTDTQYF.